This passage covers 31 T cell receptor beta chains from one sample sequenced in a study of shared clonotypes between healthy human individuals (dated by TCRdb to about 2020). The library was built by means of the immunoSEQ multiplex PCR assay. The table comes from immuneACCESS by way of TCRdb, which keeps in-frame sequences with V and J called. Part of the clones is missing from these tables; in studies checked, under half for an unresolved V gene and the rest for unknown reasons. This sample lists fewer than 1.4 million clones; 78% were detected once. Roughly 0.62% of the sample comes from the top ten. The sample consisted of memory CD4+ T cells from PBMCs. The sample's cell subset or site label, in plain terms: CD45RA-negative fraction. These receptors came from a young man in good health. Some clones in this sample may be carry-over from other donors' samples.

This chain joins TRBV7-2 and TRBJ1-1; D remains ambiguous. The CDR3 contains 14 residues. V gave up 2 bases and J gave up 0 bases, with 7 bases separating them. CDR1 and CDR2 (germline): SGHTA, FQGNSA. The CDR3 DNA follows: TGTGCCAGCAGCTTAAGACCTATGAACACTGAAGCTTTCTTT. It is translated as CASSLRPMNTEAFF.

This chain connects TRBV6-6 to TRBJ1-2, with 7 positions matching TRBD1. V was clipped by 3 bases and J by 2 bases; unmatched bases: 3. Germline assignment: CDR1 MNHNY and CDR2 SVGAGI (reference sequence). The CDR3 contains 14 residues. The CDR3 reads CASSYGTVNYGYTF. For the CDR3, the DNA is TGTGCCAGCAGTTATGGGACAGTGAACTATGGCTACACCTTC.

This chain joins TRBV5-1 and TRBJ1-2, with D hard to call. Germline CDR1 SGHRS, CDR2 YFSETQ. Trimming removed 0 bases at V and 7 bases at J, with 16 bases between. This CDR3 is built from 15 residues. DNA for the CDR3: TGCGCCAGCAGCTTGGGATTTCCCGAGGGTAGTGGCTACACCTTC. It translates to CASSLGFPEGSGYTF.

This rearrangement joins TRBV5-1 to TRBJ2-1; TRBD2 aligns across 9 bases. V was clipped by 0 bases and J by 1 base; unmatched bases: 11. Per germline, CDR1 SGHRS and CDR2 YFSETQ. This CDR3 comprises 19 residues. The CDR3 sequence is CASSLGLAGWEGSYNEQFF. CDR3 sequence (DNA): TGCGCCAGCAGCTTGGGGCTAGCGGGATGGGAGGGGTCCTACAATGAGCAGTTCTTC. Together with reference TRBV5-1 and TRBJ2-1, the CDR3 gives the full variable domain: KAGVTQTPRYLIKTRGQQVTLSCSPISGHRSVSWYQQTPGQGLQFLFEYFSETQRNKGNFPGRFSGRQFSNSRSEMNVSTLELGDSALYLCASSLGLAGWEGSYNEQFFGPGTRLTVL.

This chain connects TRBV27 to TRBJ1-1; D gene ambiguous. Germline V gives CDR1 MNHEY, CDR2 SMNVEV (reference sequence). The V end lost 5 bases, the J end lost 4 bases, and 14 bases lay between the germline ends. There are 14 residues in the CDR3. CDR3 sequence: CASSLFRAGTEAFF. CDR3 sequence (DNA): TGTGCCAGCAGTCTGTTTCGGGCTGGCACTGAAGCTTTCTTT.

The chain carries TRBV7-2 and TRBJ2-3, with D perhaps given as TRBD1 or TRBD2 (5 bases each). The CDR3 is made up of 13 amino acids. V was trimmed by 7 bases and J by 4 bases, leaving 12 bases between them. CDR1 is SGHTA, CDR2 FQGNSA, per germline. For the CDR3, the DNA is TGTGCCAGCAAGGTGGGGCGGGCAGATACGCAGTATTTT. Protein sequence: CASKVGRADTQYF.

The rearrangement links TRBV28 to TRBJ1-5, with 7 bases lining up with TRBD1. J was trimmed by 0 bases and V by 7 bases; bases with no gene match: 12. The germline gives CDR1 MDHEN, CDR2 SYDVKM. The CDR3 sequence is 17 residues long. The CDR3 nucleotides are TGTGCCAGCACCCCGGGACAGCCTTTCTATAGCAATCAGCCCCAGCATTTT. Its protein is CASTPGQPFYSNQPQHF.

The gene calls are TRBV28 and TRBJ2-3; D is possibly TRBD1 (6 bases). Germline CDR1 is MDHEN and CDR2 is SYDVKM. The ends were cut back, 2 bases at V and 4 bases at J, with 16 bases in the middle. This CDR3 contains 16 residues. The CDR3 loop is CASSLGTGNVADTQYF. The CDR3, as DNA: TGTGCCAGCAGTTTAGGTACAGGGAATGTTGCAGATACGCAGTATTTT.

This clone was picked up many times. The rearrangement joins TRBV2 to TRBJ2-7; 10 bases match TRBD1. CDR3 length: 12 amino acids. V was clipped by 5 bases and J by 6 bases; unmatched bases: 1. Germline CDR1 SNHLY, CDR2 FYNNEI. DNA for the CDR3: TGTGCCAGCAGTCGGGACAGGGGCGAGCAGTACTTC. Encoded protein: CASSRDRGEQYF.

The rearrangement joins TRBV27 to TRBJ2-1; 11 bases agree with TRBD2. V trimming: 7 bases; J trimming: 4 bases; junction bases outside the gene matches: 3. From germline, CDR1 is MNHEY and CDR2 SMNVEV (reference sequence). There are 14 residues in the CDR3. CDR3 sequence (DNA): TGTGCCAGCATAGCGGGAGGGAATTACAATGAGCAGTTCTTC. Residues: CASIAGGNYNEQFF.

In the case of this clone: It is likely a read error: a sequence one base away is far more abundant. The rearrangement uses TRBV14 and TRBJ2-7, with D tentatively TRBD1 (6 bases). With 3 bases removed from V and 8 bases from J, the gap between germline ends came to 14 bases. The germline V gene has CDR1 SGHDN and CDR2 FVKESK. This CDR3 comprises 13 residues. The CDR3 region has the DNA TGTGCCAGCAGCCACATGCTACAGGGACAGCAGTACTTC. This translates into CASSHMLQGQQYF.

The J gene is TRBJ1-2, the V gene TRBV18; 7 nucleotides align to TRBD1. This CDR3 is 15 amino acids long. V trimming: 4 bases; J trimming: 3 bases; junction bases outside the gene matches: 8. CDR1 and CDR2 (germline): KGHSH, LQKENI. CDR3 protein: CASSRRGQADYGYTF. The CDR3 region has the DNA TGTGCCAGCTCACGACGAGGACAGGCGGACTATGGCTACACCTTC. The full variable domain, with the rest looked up from reference TRBV18 and TRBJ1-2, is NAGVMQNPRHLVRRRGQEARLRCSPMKGHSHVYWYRQLPEEGLKFMVYLQKENIIDESGMPKERFSAEFPKEGPSILRIQQVVRGDSAAYFCASSRRGQADYGYTFGSGTRLTVV.

The gene calls are TRBV30 and TRBJ2-7, with D perhaps matching TRBD1 or TRBD2 (5 bases each). Germline-derived CDR1 and CDR2 are GTSNPN and SVGIG (reference sequence). Deletions cut 3 bases from V and 6 bases from J, with 18 bases between. There are 14 residues in the CDR3. Here the CDR3 DNA reads TGTGCCTGGAGGGGGACCGTCGTCGTAGGCGAGCAGTACTTC. It translates to CAWRGTVVVGEQYF.

The chain joins TRBV28 to TRBJ1-2; D gene ambiguous. CDR3 length: 13 amino acids. Trimming stripped 8 bases from V and 5 bases from J, with 15 bases between. From germline, CDR1 is MDHEN and CDR2 SYDVKM. The CDR3 here is CASSASPVYGYTF. The CDR3 DNA reads TGTGCCAGCTCAGCCTCCCCGGTATATGGCTACACCTTC.

This clone was picked up many times. V gene TRBV7-2 combines with J gene TRBJ2-7, with 8 bases identical to TRBD2. Trimming removed 2 bases from V and 0 bases from J; junction bases left unmatched: 3. The CDR3 is 15 amino acids. From germline, CDR1 is SGHTA and CDR2 FQGNSA. CDR3 amino acids: CASSLFSGVSYEQYF. The CDR3 bases are TGTGCCAGCAGCTTATTTAGCGGGGTCTCCTACGAGCAGTACTTC.

Of note for this clone: This specimen includes other DNA sequences encoding the same CDR3. The rearrangement links TRBV29-1 to TRBJ2-7; 9 bases map to TRBD1. The CDR3 is made up of 13 amino acids. Germline assignment: CDR1 SQVTM and CDR2 ANQGSEA. The ends lost 6 bases at V and 7 bases at J; junction bases unmatched: 10. The CDR3 DNA reads as TGCAGCGTAGAGGGACAGGGATTTAGGGAGCAGTACTTC. Protein product: CSVEGQGFREQYF.

The chain joins TRBV6-1 to TRBJ2-1; the match to TRBD2 covers 13 bases. With V trimmed by 0 bases and J by 1 base, 3 bases remained unmatched. The CDR3 is 18 residues long. Germline V lookup: CDR1 MNHNS, CDR2 SASEGT. The CDR3 protein is CASSEARGLAGSYNEQFF. In nucleotides, the CDR3 is TGTGCCAGCAGTGAAGCAAGGGGACTAGCGGGGTCCTACAATGAGCAGTTCTTC.

The V call is TRBV2, the J call TRBJ1-5, with D unresolved. The CDR3 has 15 residues. Trimming pared 6 bases from V and 4 bases from J, leaving 16 bases between. Germline CDR1 is SNHLY and CDR2 is FYNNEI. The CDR3 loop is CASRAAFPFNQPQHF. The CDR3 nucleotides read TGTGCCAGCAGGGCAGCCTTTCCCTTTAATCAGCCCCAGCATTTT.

V and J are TRBV7-9 and TRBJ1-4; 8 positions match TRBD1. Germline V CDR1 and CDR2: SEHNR, FQNEAQ (reference sequence). V lost 5 bases and J lost 7; bases outside the gene matches: 9. The CDR3 spans 15 residues. The CDR3 nucleotides are TGTGCCAGCAGCCCCCAAGGGACAGGAAGTGAAAAACTGTTTTTT. Its translation: CASSPQGTGSEKLFF.

The chain joins TRBV5-1 to TRBJ2-6; 8 bases line up with TRBD1. Trimming at V came to 4 bases and at J to 7 bases, leaving 4 bases not matched to a gene. Germline assignment: CDR1 SGHRS and CDR2 YFSETQ. This CDR3 region has 14 residues. The CDR3 reads CASSTGQGANVLTF. As DNA, the CDR3 is TGCGCCAGCAGCACCGGACAGGGTGCCAACGTCCTGACTTTC.

This clone has more than one count but fewer than ten. The rearrangement links TRBV30 to TRBJ1-5, with D possibly being TRBD1 (5 bases). This CDR3 has 14 residues. Per the germline V gene, CDR1 is GTSNPN and CDR2 is SVGIG (reference sequence). V was pared by 0 bases and J by 1 base, with 7 bases between. CDR3 nucleotides: TGTGCCTGGAGTGTCAGACAGAGCAATCAGCCCCAGCATTTT. Protein sequence: CAWSVRQSNQPQHF.

The chain links TRBV9 to TRBJ2-7; maybe TRBD2 (6 bases). This CDR3 has 17 amino acids. The V end lost 3 bases, the J end lost 2 bases, and 21 bases lay between the germline ends. CDR1 is SGDLS, CDR2 YYNGEE, per germline. CDR3 loop: CASSGSSAGQGAYEQYF. Written as DNA, the CDR3 is TGTGCCAGCAGCGGGTCGTCGGCGGGGCAGGGAGCCTACGAGCAGTACTTC.

The chain joins TRBV28 to TRBJ2-5; no reliable D call. The CDR3 totals 13 residues. The germline CDR1 and CDR2 sequences are MDHEN and SYDVKM. The V end was cut by 3 bases, the J end by 2 bases, with 7 bases between. For the CDR3, the DNA is TGTGCCAGCAGTTTGAGGTATCAAGAGACCCAGTACTTC. This gives the protein CASSLRYQETQYF.

Worth noting for this clone: This could be a read error, since a much larger clone is one nucleotide away. The V gene is TRBV11-2, the J gene TRBJ2-7, with no clear D. This CDR3 is 17 amino acids long. CDR1 is SGHAT and CDR2 is FQNNGV in the germline V gene. The DNA for the CDR3 is TGTGCCAGCAGCTTAATAGGGCCACATTTCCAGCCCTACGAGCAGCACTTC. This translates into CASSLIGPHFQPYEQHF. Filled out from reference TRBV11-2 and TRBJ2-7, the complete variable domain reads EAGVAQSPRYKIIEKRQSVAFWCNPISGHATLYWYQQILGQGPKLLIQFQNNGVVDDSQLPKDRFSAERLKGVDSTLKIQPAKLEDSAVYLCASSLIGPHFQPYEQHFGPGTRLTVT.

V usage is TRBV6-5 and J usage is TRBJ2-7; 9 nucleotides match TRBD1. This CDR3 has 15 residues. With 7 bases clipped from V and 4 bases from J, the junction kept 11 bases outside the gene matches. CDR1 is MNHEY and CDR2 is SVGAGI in the germline V gene. This CDR3 reads CASTGSGTGKYEQYF. CDR3 in DNA: TGTGCCAGCACCGGCTCCGGGACAGGGAAGTACGAGCAGTACTTC.

The rearrangement links TRBV28 to TRBJ1-2; possibly TRBD1 for D (5 bases). The germline CDR1 and CDR2 sequences are MDHEN and SYDVKM. The CDR3 runs to 14 residues. The V and J ends lost 3 bases and 3 bases respectively, with 11 bases between them. In DNA form, the CDR3 reads TGTGCCAGCAGTTTCATAGGGGTGGACTATGGCTACACCTTC. As protein: CASSFIGVDYGYTF.

This chain links TRBV7-2 with TRBJ2-3, with D perhaps assigned TRBD1 or TRBD2 (5 bases each). The CDR3 contains 15 residues. V lost 7 bases and J lost 0, with 14 bases in between. Germline CDR1 is SGHTA and CDR2 is FQGNSA. The CDR3 protein is CASTLGTYSTDTQYF. CDR3 bases: TGTGCCAGCACCCTGGGGACGTATAGCACAGATACGCAGTATTTT.

The V call is TRBV11-2, the J call TRBJ2-1; D might be TRBD2 (5 bases). V was shortened by 1 base and J by 7 bases, with 23 bases between the two germline ends. CDR3 length equals 18 residues. Germline V gives CDR1 SGHAT, CDR2 FQNNGV. This chain's CDR3 is CASSLGEGGSFWPNEQFF. The CDR3 DNA reads TGTGCCAGCAGCTTAGGCGAAGGAGGTTCATTCTGGCCAAATGAGCAGTTCTTC.

The rearrangement joins TRBV28 to TRBJ2-3; D is possibly TRBD2 (5 bases). The ends were cut back, 9 bases at V and 5 bases at J, with 12 bases in the middle. The CDR3 covers 12 residues. Germline V gene sequence: CDR1 MDHEN, CDR2 SYDVKM. This chain's CDR3 is CASSKEGDTQYF. The DNA of the CDR3 is TGTGCCAGTAGCAAAGAGGGAGATACGCAGTATTTT.

The table lists this clone with a few counts. The chain has TRBV9 and TRBJ1-2; tentative D call: TRBD1 (6 bases). The CDR3 is 15 residues long. Germline CDR1 reads SGDLS; CDR2 reads YYNGEE. V dropped 2 bases and J dropped 0 bases, with 11 bases sitting between them. The CDR3 region has the DNA TGTGCCAGCAGCGTGGACAGTAATCCTAACTATGGCTACACCTTC. Amino acid sequence: CASSVDSNPNYGYTF.

CDR3 nucleotides: TGTGCCAGCAGCCGAGACAGGGGCGGGGAGACCCAGTACTTC. As protein: CASSRDRGGETQYF. This rearrangement joins TRBV7-7 to TRBJ2-5; TRBD1 agrees at 8 bases. This CDR3 contains 14 residues. The ends lost 5 bases at V and 5 bases at J; junction bases unmatched: 7. Germline V lookup: CDR1 SSHAT, CDR2 FNYEAQ (reference sequence).